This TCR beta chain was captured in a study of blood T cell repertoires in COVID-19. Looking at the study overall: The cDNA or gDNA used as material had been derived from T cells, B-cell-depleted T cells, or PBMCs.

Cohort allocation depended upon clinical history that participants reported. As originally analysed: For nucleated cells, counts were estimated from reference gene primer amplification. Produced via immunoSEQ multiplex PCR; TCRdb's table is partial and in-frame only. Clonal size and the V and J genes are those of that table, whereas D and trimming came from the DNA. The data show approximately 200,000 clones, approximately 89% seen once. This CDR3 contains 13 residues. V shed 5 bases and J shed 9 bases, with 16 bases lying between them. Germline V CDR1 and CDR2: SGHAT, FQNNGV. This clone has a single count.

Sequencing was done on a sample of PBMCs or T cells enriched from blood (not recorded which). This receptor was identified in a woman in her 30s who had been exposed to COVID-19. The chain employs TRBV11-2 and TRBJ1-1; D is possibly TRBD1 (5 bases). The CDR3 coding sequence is TGTGCCAGCAGCCCTTTGGGGCAGTCTCAAGCTTTCTTT. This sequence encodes CASSPLGQSQAFF. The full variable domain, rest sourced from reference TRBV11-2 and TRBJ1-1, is EAGVAQSPRYKIIEKRQSVAFWCNPISGHATLYWYQQILGQGPKLLIQFQNNGVVDDSQLPKDRFSAERLKGVDSTLKIQPAKLEDSAVYLCASSPLGQSQAFFGQGTRLTVV.